This T cell receptor (beta chain) was sequenced in a study of T-cell memory formation after mild COVID-19 (dated by TCRdb to the early 2020s). About the full investigation: TCR sequence clusters from the two donors were largely donor specific. In two donors, T-cell clones that expanded and contracted after mild COVID-19 were followed by sequencing TCRalpha and TCRbeta repertoires longitudinally. Two young, previously healthy adult volunteers made up the cohort, one male and one female.

The CDR3 numbers 13 residues from cysteine through phenylalanine. Only the CDR3 DNA stays, 39 bases, in frame from base 1. In the germline V gene, CDR1 corresponds to SGHDT and CDR2 to YYEEEE. Relative to germline, V is missing 4 bases and J is missing 7 bases, with 5 bases of the junction outside any gene match. Overall study results and their limits: Contracting CD4+ clones appeared mostly in the CM and EM memory subsets, whereas CD8+ clones were enriched in EMRA. SARS-CoV-2 specificity was not confirmed for the second-wave clones peaking on day 37. The study included only two mild cases, and larger cohorts that include severe cases with pre-infection samples were judged to be necessary. Balanced CD4/CD8 phenotypes were observed for clones contracting from day 15 to 85, whereas a bias towards CD4+ was observed for a second wave of clones expanding from day 15 to 37. The detection of some responding clones in pre-infection memory suggests that pre-existing cross-reactive memory T cells joined the SARS-CoV-2 response.

PBMCs were isolated by Ficoll-Paque density gradient centrifugation. About this clonotype itself: The antigen this receptor binds is unknown. No much larger clone exists at a distance of one base, and base qualities are not known.

Sequencing instrument: Illumina NovaSeq 6000. Using 5'RACE with constant-segment primers, TCRalpha and TCRbeta cDNA libraries were constructed, with sample barcodes and unique molecular identifiers added in the process. RNA was extracted from every sample with Trizol reagent. Library amplification was performed in two PCR steps, and a second sample barcode and Illumina TruSeq adapters were introduced in the second step. Sequencing of the libraries was done on an Illumina NovaSeq, producing 2 x 150 bp paired-end reads. The authors' pipeline ran thus. Reads were demultiplexed and collapsed into UMI-guided consensus sequences with migec v1.2.7. Using mixcr v2.1.11, UMI consensuses were aligned to TRA and TRB V and J templates and then assembled into clonotypes. Expanded or contracted clonotypes were those called significant by both edgeR and NoisET, with noise models trained on biological replicates. For edgeR calls, the thresholds were a false discovery rate-adjusted p below 0.01 and a log2 fold-change of 1. As an exploratory analysis of dynamics, max-normalized trajectories of the 1000 most abundant clonotypes were examined by PCA with hierarchical clustering. Each responding clone was given a CD4 or CD8 phenotype based on the CD4+ and CD8+ repertoires, which had been sequenced separately. TCRdb handled the public reads itself, with Q25 trimming in fastp and clone calling in MiXCR, and kept productive beta chains. Every entry covers one CDR3 protein and lists the most common genes and DNA from its rows. The V and J calls here are based on TCRdb, not the publication. The sample yields roughly 130,000 distinct CDR3 sequences; 5% to 6.5% were counted once. Jointly, the top ten make up 2% to 2.5% of the sample.

This receptor was taken from an adult woman who had mild COVID-19 (a few samples of this study predate the infection). The sample titles of this study are shuffled in the database, so cell type and time point are left out; the donor was told from shared clones. The sequence joins TRBV5-6 to TRBJ2-1; TRBD1 fits 7 bases in the junction. The sample was PBMCs or a T cell subset sorted from them (not recorded which). DNA sequence: TGTGCCAGCAGCCGGGACAGAGGGAATGAGCAGTTCTTC. Translated, this is CASSRDRGNEQFF.